This entry features one T cell receptor (beta chain) sequence. What it binds is unknown. The record originates from a study of cytotoxic CD8 clonotypes in ibrutinib-treated CLL. Study-level background: With a range of 6 to 36, the median treatment time before response samples were taken was more than nine months. Notes on the study in general: Baseline clonality, above age-matched healthy donor levels, tracked circulating CD8+ T-cell counts. Contraction or stability on treatment characterized the public clonotypes, which were uncommon.

The V segment lost 4 bases and the J segment 7 bases; nucleotides outside the gene matches: 7. Germline V gene data show CDR1 as SGDLS and CDR2 as YYNGEE. CDR3 length equals 16 residues. The data were produced by immunoSEQ multiplex PCR, yet TCRdb's version contains in-frame clones alone and is incomplete. The sample shows around 310,000 clones, about 77% of them seen only once. Specimen: PBMCs, collected before ibrutinib treatment. The chain combines TRBV9 with TRBJ2-1, with 14 nucleotides matching TRBD2. This sequence was found in a human donor with chronic lymphocytic leukemia. CDR3 sequence (DNA): TGTGCCAGCAGCTCCCGACTAGCGGGAGGGCCGAATGAGCAGTTCTTC. This gives the protein CASSSRLAGGPNEQFF.